This T cell receptor (beta chain) was found in a study of blood T cell repertoires in COVID-19. Only a few counts were recorded for this clone. Original handling: It was from reference gene primer amplification that nucleated cell counts were estimated. Repertoires were generated with immunoSEQ multiplex PCR, while TCRdb's copy carries only in-frame clones and drops some. V and J calls and clone size are as listed in that table; D and trimming were resolved from the DNA. The sample holds 200,000 to 250,000 clones, 84% seen once. The junction had 9 bases not matched to a gene; V was cut back by 7 bases and J by 8 bases. The CDR3 sequence is 13 residues long. Looked up from germline, CDR1 is SGHVS and CDR2 is FQNEAQ. Enrollees, about 18 to 89 years old, lived in some 24 US areas.

The gene calls are TRBV7-8 and TRBJ1-1; 8 bases align to TRBD1. This clonotype was sampled from a woman between 40 and 50 years old who had recovered from COVID-19. The sample was PBMCs or T cells enriched from blood (not recorded which). This chain's CDR3 is CASNPTGEWEAFF. The DNA for the CDR3 is TGTGCCAGCAACCCGACAGGGGAGTGGGAAGCTTTCTTT.